This paragraph covers one T cell receptor beta chain sequence. The junction does not match germline at one end; this may be a read error. CDR1 and CDR2 (germline): PRHDT, FYEKMQ (reference sequence). The length of the CDR3 is 17 residues. One entry per CDR3 protein, called by TCRdb with MiXCR from the RT-PCR reads. The repertoire holds more than 600,000 distinct CDR3 sequences, with around 14% as singletons. The clonotype was recovered from a female donor in good health, serving as a healthy control. The chain has TRBV13 and TRBJ1-1; D perhaps matches TRBD1 (6 bases). The source material was memory CD4+ T cells from blood. This chain's CDR3 is CASSLGLTGAEGAEALF. The CDR3 DNA reads TGTGCCAGCAGCTTAGGCCTAACGGGGGCAGAAGGAGCTGAAGCTTTATTT. The whole variable domain, remainder taken from reference TRBV13 and TRBJ1-1, is AAGVIQSPRHLIKEKRETATLKCYPIPRHDTVYWYQQGPGQDPQFLISFYEKMQSDKGSIPDRFSAQQFSDYHSELNMSSLELGDSALYFCASSLGLTGAEGAEALFGQGTRLTVV.